The present TCR beta chain was sequenced within a study of naive and memory T cell subsets. CMV status came from CD4+ T cell IFNgamma after overnight CMV lysate stimulation of fresh PBMCs. V lost 4 bases, J lost 2 bases, and 32 bases stayed unmatched. The germline gives CDR1 ENHRY, CDR2 SYGVKD. The CDR3 is 24 residues long. Note on this clonotype: The antigen remains undetermined.

Both TRBC1 and TRBC2 were covered by a beta constant-region primer of two equimolar oligonucleotides. The ligated cDNA underwent four PCR rounds using SP2 and nested alpha and beta constant-region primers. One entry per CDR3 protein, called by TCRdb with MiXCR from the UMI-ligation and nested PCR reads. The profile covers tens of thousands of distinct CDR3 sequences, with 9% appearing a single time and 0.95% to 1.5% taken by the ten largest. Broader study findings: A few larger clonotypes appeared in naive repertoires, especially CD8, possibly memory cells re-expressing CD45RA.

Sequencing used naive CD8+ T cells from blood. The chain is built from TRBV10-3 and TRBJ2-7; TRBD2 matches at 10 bases. The sequence came from a human donor in good health. For the CDR3, the DNA is TGTGCCATCAGTGTCACTCTTAGGCAGCGGGAGGGCCTCAACCCCCTATACCCAGCCTACGAGCAGTACTTC. It translates to CAISVTLRQREGLNPLYPAYEQYF.